This T cell receptor (beta chain) was retrieved from a study of cytomegalovirus exposure and HLA in healthy donors. J gave up 5 bases and V 7 bases, and 11 bases lay outside the gene matches. The germline V gene encodes CDR1 MNHNY and CDR2 SVGAGI (reference sequence). The CDR3 sequence is 15 residues long. 60 Vbeta and 13 Jbeta primers were used in PCR. The data were produced by immunoSEQ multiplex PCR, yet TCRdb's version contains in-frame clones alone and is incomplete. The sample shows about 140,000 clones, around 73% of them seen only once. The origin of this receptor is a female donor in good health and CMV-seronegative. The chain is built from TRBV6-6 and TRBJ2-5; TRBD2 matches 9 bases. The sequenced sample was PBMCs. CDR3 sequence reads: CASTHKGLAIETQYF. The DNA for the CDR3 is TGTGCCAGCACTCACAAGGGACTAGCAATCGAGACCCAGTACTTC.